The 14 T cell receptor beta chains below all came from one sample that was sequenced in a study of OX40 agonist ivuxolimab in advanced cancers. Produced via immunoSEQ multiplex PCR; TCRdb's table is partial and in-frame only. The table shows roughly 25,000 clones, with over 85% occurring only once. The specimen was CD4+ or CD8+ T cells sorted from blood, collected in a trial of the OX40 agonist ivuxolimab. The receptors were sampled from an adult with an advanced solid tumor such as melanoma, head and neck, liver or kidney cancer.

This clone showed up just a few times. This chain joins TRBV18 and TRBJ2-3; D is perhaps TRBD2 (6 bases). The CDR3 covers 13 residues. Germline V lookup: CDR1 KGHSH, CDR2 LQKENI. Between the trimmed V and J ends, which lost 2 bases and 6 bases, there was a span of 9 bases. The CDR3 DNA sequence: TGTGCCAGCTCACCATGGGGGGAGGATACGCAGTATTTT. It is translated as CASSPWGEDTQYF. The full variable domain, in which reference TRBV18 and TRBJ2-3 provide the parts outside the CDR3, is NAGVMQNPRHLVRRRGQEARLRCSPMKGHSHVYWYRQLPEEGLKFMVYLQKENIIDESGMPKERFSAEFPKEGPSILRIQQVVRGDSAAYFCASSPWGEDTQYFGPGTRLTVL.

The V and J genes are TRBV2 and TRBJ2-1; D not certain. Germline values: CDR1 SNHLY, CDR2 FYNNEI. V shed 3 bases and J shed 10 bases, with 7 bases lying between them. The CDR3 sequence is 11 residues long. The CDR3 coding sequence is TGTGCCAGCAGTGAGATCCAGGAGCAGTTCTTC. Protein: CASSEIQEQFF. Filled out from reference TRBV2 and TRBJ2-1, the complete variable domain reads EPEVTQTPSHQVTQMGQEVILRCVPISNHLYFYWYRQILGQKVEFLVSFYNNEISEKSEIFDDQFSVERPDGSNFTLKIRSTKLEDSAMYFCASSEIQEQFFGPGTRLTVL.

Only one count was recorded for this clone. The rearrangement uses TRBV5-6 and TRBJ1-6; D remains unclear. V gave up 2 bases and J gave up 8 bases, with 11 bases separating them. Germline V gene lookup returns CDR1 SGHDT and CDR2 YYEEEE. The CDR3 is 14 amino acids. CDR3 protein: CASSFWEKDSPLHF. DNA of the CDR3: TGTGCCAGCAGCTTTTGGGAAAAGGATTCACCCCTCCACTTT.

This chain uses TRBV11-2 with TRBJ2-3; D ambiguous. The V and J ends lost 4 bases and 2 bases respectively, with 4 bases between them. The length of the CDR3 is 12 residues. CDR1 and CDR2 (germline): SGHAT, FQNNGV. CDR3 in DNA: TGTGCCAGCAGCTCGTACACAGATACGCAGTATTTT. Translating it yields CASSSYTDTQYF.

The chain carries TRBV20-1 and TRBJ2-7; D is uncertain. Germline values: CDR1 DFQATT, CDR2 SNEGSKA (reference sequence). V lost 5 bases and J 3 bases, leaving 5 bases between the germline ends. There are 10 residues in the CDR3. The CDR3 coding sequence is TGCAGTGCTGGGGACTACGAGCAGTACTTC. It yields the protein CSAGDYEQYF.

Comments on this clone: The junction departs from germline at one end; a sequencing error may be responsible. This rearrangement joins TRBV19 to TRBJ1-2; 8 bases are a match to TRBD1. This CDR3 is built from 14 residues. The V gene's germline CDR1 is LNHDA and CDR2 SQIVND (reference sequence). The CDR3 here is CASSPGGANSGYTF. The CDR3 nucleotides read TGTGCCAGTAGCCCAGGGGGCGCGAACTCTGGCTACACCTTC.

The gene calls are TRBV29-1 and TRBJ2-3, with no clear D. Germline CDR1 SQVTM, CDR2 ANQGSEA. Trimming stripped 4 bases from V and 0 bases from J, with 11 bases between. This CDR3 has 14 amino acids. The CDR3 bases are TGCAGCGTTGTTTCAGCATTAAGCACAGATACGCAGTATTTT. It is translated as CSVVSALSTDTQYF.

The chain combines TRBV6-5 with TRBJ2-1; 8 nucleotides agree with TRBD2. Germline trimming cut 0 bases from V and 8 bases from J; bases unmatched to any gene: 3. The CDR3 has 14 residues. The germline V gene has CDR1 MNHEY and CDR2 SVGAGI. The CDR3 nucleotides read TGTGCCAGCAGTTACTCGCAGACTAGCGATGAGCAGTTCTTC. Translation: CASSYSQTSDEQFF.

This clone is a singleton in its sample. This chain uses TRBV7-7 with TRBJ1-1; D not resolved. This CDR3 is 13 amino acids long. Germline CDR1 and CDR2: SSHAT and FNYEAQ (reference sequence). V lost 3 bases and J lost 6, with 11 bases in between. CDR3 sequence (DNA): TGTGCCAGCAGCTTGTCGTTGGGCGCTGAAGCTTTCTTT. As protein: CASSLSLGAEAFF.

A remark on this clone: Sequence at one end of the junction differs from germline and may be a read error. This sequence joins TRBV7-7 and TRBJ2-7; a weak D match, TRBD2 (5 bases). Germline V lookup: CDR1 SSHAT, CDR2 FNYEAQ (reference sequence). The CDR3 has 17 amino acids. CDR3 sequence reads: CASSLVVRTRPLYEQYF. CDR3 DNA: TGTGCTAGCAGCTTAGTAGTAAGGACTCGGCCTCTTTACGAGCAGTACTTC.

The gene calls are TRBV6-5 and TRBJ2-7; D gene uncertain. Germline V gene sequence: CDR1 MNHEY, CDR2 SVGAGI. This CDR3 comprises 15 residues. V lost 0 bases and J 0 bases, leaving 9 bases between the germline ends. As DNA, the CDR3 is TGTGCCAGCAGTTACTCGAGCTACAGCTCCTACGAGCAGTACTTC. Translating gives CASSYSSYSSYEQYF.

The chain carries TRBV27 and TRBJ2-7; 8 nucleotides agree with TRBD1. In germline, CDR1 is MNHEY, CDR2 SMNVEV (reference sequence). The CDR3 extends over 15 amino acids. Trimming at V came to 4 bases and at J to 2 bases, leaving 7 bases not matched to a gene. The CDR3 spells CASSSWDRRTYEQYF. CDR3 DNA: TGTGCCAGCAGTTCGTGGGACAGGCGTACCTACGAGCAGTACTTC.

This clone was detected a few times. The chain combines TRBV15 with TRBJ2-7; no clear D gene. Germline CDR1 and CDR2: LNHNV and YYDKDF (reference sequence). CDR3 length: 13 amino acids. Trimming removed 0 bases at V and 4 bases at J, with 7 bases between. The CDR3 nucleotides read TGTGCCACCAGCAGAGAGCTGAGTTACGAGCAGTACTTC. Its protein product is CATSRELSYEQYF.

The V gene is TRBV7-9, the J gene TRBJ2-1; 12 bases align to TRBD1. Looked up from germline, CDR1 is SEHNR and CDR2 is FQNEAQ (reference sequence). The CDR3 length is 14 residues. V was clipped by 4 bases and J by 14 bases; unmatched bases: 9. The CDR3 here is CASSSSGTGGQKFF. CDR3 nucleotides: TGTGCCAGCAGCTCCTCCGGGACAGGGGGCCAGAAGTTCTTC.